This TCR beta chain was retrieved from a study of T cell responses to AZD1222 COVID-19 vaccine (dated by TCRdb to 2020 to 2022). With regard to the full study: Because spike-specific TCR depth and breadth did not differ between the two schedules, AZD1222 recipients who got a second dose at roughly 4 weeks were pooled with those who got a second dose at roughly 12 weeks. A total of 233 trial participants underwent TCR sequencing, of whom approximately 210 received two doses of AZD1222 and 26 received two doses of the MenACWY control vaccine. Enrollment into the trials was organized by age into subgroups of 18-55, 56-69 and 70-plus years, and those subgroups contained 148, 28 and 57 TCR-sequenced participants, respectively. The paper as a whole reports these results and caveats: No day 14 peak-response samples were available, so repertoires were characterized only after the peak T cell response. Conclusions about previously exposed vaccinees were limited because only six AZD1222 recipients were SARS-CoV-2 seropositive at baseline. After two AZD1222 doses, spike-specific TCR breadth and depth were significantly higher than at day 0 and than in MenACWY recipients. The whole spike protein was spanned by vaccine-associated CD4 TCRs, and dominant responses were seen in regions 160-218 and 743-854. Participants were mostly white British, with more females than males. The authors suggested clonal diversity may have been underestimated. Reportedly, almost half of the unique spike-specific TCRs recognized epitopes lying outside the regions that are mutated in the B.1.351 and B.1.1.7 variants. In the small 56-69-year group, the increase in depth fell short of significance, most likely because of low power.

The CDR3 goes from the cysteine to the phenylalanine over 15 residues. The DNA shown is the 45-base CDR3, in frame from base 1. The junction shows trimming of 4 bases on V and 0 bases on J, plus 9 bases between the germline ends. As encoded in the germline V gene, CDR1 is SGHAT while CDR2 is FQNNGV. The CDR3 regions of human TCRbeta chains were subjected to immunosequencing. Turning to the authors' computational methods: Repertoire TCRs were checked for matches against a reference library of SARS-CoV-2-specific TCRs that had been generated using the MIRA antigen-specificity platform. Breadth meant the fraction of unique TCRs that were SARS-CoV-2-associated, whereas depth meant the fraction of total T cells that were SARS-CoV-2-associated. Using the MIRA data, each spike-specific TCR was mapped to the spike region that the TCR reacts to and placed in a CD4 or CD8 class. Log10-transformed breadth and depth values were compared by one-way ANOVA with Sidak's multiple comparisons tests. The table comes from immuneACCESS by way of TCRdb, which keeps in-frame sequences with V and J called. Part of the clones is missing from these tables; in studies checked, under half for an unresolved V gene and the rest for unknown reasons. V, J and clone size derive from that table, while D and trimming were established from the DNA sequence. A total of under 200,000 clones appear in this sample, more than 80% of them only once. 3% to 5% of the sample lies in the top ten.

As regards this clone: Its antigen is still unknown. No quality values exist for individual bases; no much larger clone is one base distant.

Interpreted using the paper, the time point label stands for: baseline before first vaccination. Vaccinee samples came from UK trials COV001 and COV002, including a single-blind randomized controlled phase 2/3 trial of AZD1222 (ChAdOx1 nCoV-19) in healthy adults. For TCRbeta chain sequencing, PBMC samples from trial participants were taken at day 0 and at day 28 after the second dose. This chain joins TRBV11-2 to TRBJ1-4, with no D gene named confidently. This TCR derives from an adult in good health. Sequences were derived from peripheral blood, sampled on day 0 of AZD1222 vaccination. The CDR3 protein is CASSSAVTTNEKLFF. In nucleotide form, the sequence is TGTGCCAGCAGCTCAGCGGTGACAACTAATGAAAAACTGTTTTTT. Beyond the CDR3, the reference TRBV11-2 and TRBJ1-4 genes provide the residues; the full variable domain reads: EAGVAQSPRYKIIEKRQSVAFWCNPISGHATLYWYQQILGQGPKLLIQFQNNGVVDDSQLPKDRFSAERLKGVDSTLKIQPAKLEDSAVYLCASSSAVTTNEKLFFGSGTQLSVL.